The 25 T cell receptor beta chains presented below share a single source sample, sequenced in a study of T cells in Graves' hyperthyroidism and ophthalmopathy. Template material for amplifying TCR beta CDR3 regions consisted of RNA transcripts. During a first-round RT-PCR of the TCR CDR3, the HTBI primer set was used. TCRdb itself ran the multiplex PCR reads through MiXCR, one entry per CDR3 protein. The sample has 550,000 to 800,000 distinct CDR3 sequences, over 15% seen once. The specimen was blood. The receptors were sampled from a young man with Graves' hyperthyroidism.

This clonotype was seen more than once but under ten times. The chain uses TRBV19 and TRBJ2-7; D remains ambiguous. The CDR3 is 15 amino acids. V was pared by 6 bases and J by 7 bases, with 22 bases between. From germline, CDR1 is LNHDA and CDR2 SQIVND (reference sequence). CDR3 in DNA: TGTGCCAGTAGAGACCAGCCGGGCACTTTGGGGGAGCAGTACTTC. Residues: CASRDQPGTLGEQYF.

V and J are TRBV6-1 and TRBJ1-2; D ambiguous. The CDR3 is 15 residues long. Germline CDR1 reads MNHNS; CDR2 reads SASEGT. V was clipped by 1 base and J by 4 bases, with 13 bases between them. The CDR3 bases are TGTGCCAGCAGTGAAGTAGCAGGCGAACGCTATGGCTACACCTTC. This codes for CASSEVAGERYGYTF.

This clonotype was seen more than once but under ten times. The V gene is TRBV24-1, the J gene TRBJ2-1, with 7 bases fitting TRBD1. CDR1 and CDR2 (germline): KGHDR, SFDVKD. J lost 8 bases, V lost 1 base, and 13 bases had no gene match. The CDR3 has 17 amino acids. Here the CDR3 DNA reads TGTGCCACCAGTGATTTAGAACGGGCCCAGGGGGTCGATGAGCAGTTCTTC. This translates into CATSDLERAQGVDEQFF.

The sample holds many counts of this clonotype. The CDR3 nucleotides are TGTGCCAGCCTGGAGGCAGGGGGCACAGATACGCAGTATTTT. The encoded protein is CASLEAGGTDTQYF. This rearrangement joins TRBV5-6 to TRBJ2-3; tentative D call: TRBD1 (6 bases). Trimming cost V 7 bases and J 1 base, with 13 bases left between them. Germline V gene data show CDR1 as SGHDT and CDR2 as YYEEEE. The CDR3 is 14 amino acids. The complete variable domain, with remaining parts taken from reference TRBV5-6 and TRBJ2-3, reads DAGVTQSPTHLIKTRGQQVTLRCSPKSGHDTVSWYQQALGQGPQFIFQYYEEEERQRGNFPDRFSGHQFPNYSSELNVNALLLGDSALYLCASLEAGGTDTQYFGPGTRLTVL.

The chain carries TRBV29-1 and TRBJ2-5, with D unclear. The V end lost 6 bases, the J end lost 0 bases, and 11 bases lay between the germline ends. This CDR3 comprises 13 residues. Germline V CDR1 and CDR2: SQVTM, ANQGSEA. The chain's CDR3 is CSVTPEYQETQYF. DNA of the CDR3: TGCAGCGTCACTCCAGAGTACCAAGAGACCCAGTACTTC. The entire variable domain, with the rest obtained from reference TRBV29-1 and TRBJ2-5, is as follows: SAVISQKPSRDICQRGTSLTIQCQVDSQVTMMFWYRQQPGQSLTLIATANQGSEATYESGFVIDKFPISRPNLTFSTLTVSNMSPEDSSIYLCSVTPEYQETQYFGPGTRLLVL.

The table lists this clonotype with many counts. The chain employs TRBV28 and TRBJ2-7; TRBD2 is a possible D gene (5 bases). This CDR3 comprises 15 residues. CDR1 and CDR2 from the germline V gene are MDHEN and SYDVKM. The germline V and J ends were trimmed by 2 bases and 0 bases, with 11 bases remaining between them. The CDR3, as DNA: TGTGCCAGCAGTTTACGGGGTAGGAGCTCCTACGAGCAGTACTTC. Translating gives CASSLRGRSSYEQYF.

This clonotype was picked up a small number of times. The chain joins TRBV30 to TRBJ2-1; 7 nucleotides align to TRBD2. The CDR3 covers 16 residues. In germline, CDR1 is GTSNPN, CDR2 SVGIG (reference sequence). The J segment lost 2 bases and the V segment lost 0 bases, leaving 7 bases of the junction unmatched. The CDR3 spells CAWSVLGDYPYNEQFF. CDR3 nucleotides: TGTGCCTGGAGTGTGTTAGGGGACTACCCCTACAATGAGCAGTTCTTC.

At least ten counts were recorded for this clonotype. The gene calls are TRBV2 and TRBJ2-1; possibly TRBD1 for D (5 bases). V lost 4 bases to trimming and J lost 4 bases, with 11 bases between them. The CDR3 is made up of 14 amino acids. Germline CDR1 SNHLY, CDR2 FYNNEI. In DNA, the CDR3 is TGTGCCAGCAGTGTAGGGGCGATTTACAATGAGCAGTTCTTC. It yields the protein CASSVGAIYNEQFF. Combining the CDR3 with reference TRBV2 and TRBJ2-1 gives the whole variable domain EPEVTQTPSHQVTQMGQEVILRCVPISNHLYFYWYRQILGQKVEFLVSFYNNEISEKSEIFDDQFSVERPDGSNFTLKIRSTKLEDSAMYFCASSVGAIYNEQFFGPGTRLTVL.

The chain is built from TRBV9 and TRBJ2-3; 7 nucleotides match TRBD1. V shed 2 bases, J shed 4 bases, and the junction held 7 bases outside the gene matches. Germline-derived CDR1 and CDR2 are SGDLS and YYNGEE. The CDR3 is 15 residues long. The CDR3 sequence: CASSVTGVQADTQYF. CDR3 nucleotides: TGTGCCAGCAGCGTCACAGGGGTACAAGCAGATACGCAGTATTTT. Full variable domain (missing parts from reference TRBV9 and TRBJ2-3): DSGVTQTPKHLITATGQRVTLRCSPRSGDLSVYWYQQSLDQGLQFLIQYYNGEERAKGNILERFSAQQFPDLHSELNLSSLELGDSALYFCASSVTGVQADTQYFGPGTRLTVL.

The genes are TRBV9 and TRBJ1-4; D is uncertain. Trimming took off 1 base at V and 3 bases at J, with 16 bases between the two ends. There are 17 residues in the CDR3. CDR1 is SGDLS, CDR2 YYNGEE, per germline. The CDR3 bases are TGTGCCAGCAGCGTAAGTGAGTGGCGAAGACCTAATGAAAAACTGTTTTTT. It yields the protein CASSVSEWRRPNEKLFF.

This clonotype was counted many times. The chain combines TRBV2 with TRBJ2-3, with 7 bases lining up with TRBD1. Losses at the gene ends were 11 bases for V and 0 bases for J; bases not matched to a gene: 11. The CDR3 extends over 15 amino acids. CDR1 is SNHLY and CDR2 is FYNNEI in the germline V gene. CDR3 DNA sequence: TGTGCCGGCACCGGGACAGCTTTGAGCACAGATACGCAGTATTTT. It specifies CAGTGTALSTDTQYF.

In this sample, this clonotype turned up many times. The gene calls are TRBV30 and TRBJ2-4, with D possibly being TRBD1 or TRBD2 (5 bases each). Germline CDR1 reads GTSNPN; CDR2 reads SVGIG (reference sequence). This CDR3 has 11 residues. V was clipped by 3 bases and J by 9 bases, with 9 bases between them. CDR3 sequence reads: CAWREGIIQYF. CDR3 in DNA: TGTGCCTGGAGAGAGGGGATCATTCAGTACTTC.

This clonotype has at least ten counts. The gene calls are TRBV12-3 or TRBV12-4 and TRBJ2-7; D is perhaps TRBD1 or TRBD2 (5 bases each). CDR3 length: 15 residues. Trimming shortened V by 6 bases and J by 4 bases, and 19 bases separated the two germline ends. The CDR3 reads CASSLAFGTKYEQYF. In DNA, the CDR3 is TGTGCCAGCAGCCTTGCCTTCGGGACGAAGTACGAGCAGTACTTC.

CDR3 protein: CASSAGQGGSEQFF. The CDR3 coding sequence is TGTGCCAGTAGCGCCGGGCAGGGAGGCAGTGAGCAGTTCTTC. The rearrangement uses TRBV19 and TRBJ2-1, with D possibly being TRBD2 (6 bases). From germline, CDR1 is LNHDA and CDR2 SQIVND (reference sequence). V lost 6 bases to trimming and J lost 9 bases, with 18 bases between them. There are 14 residues in the CDR3.

The rearrangement links TRBV5-1 to TRBJ2-7; D not resolved. V was trimmed by 9 bases and J by 6 bases, leaving 16 bases between them. CDR1 is SGHRS, CDR2 YFSETQ, per germline. This CDR3 is 12 amino acids long. CDR3 bases: TGCGCCATCTCCTTAAGGGTTCTCGAGCAGTACTTC. This gives the protein CAISLRVLEQYF.

J is TRBJ2-1 and V is TRBV7-2; 8 positions match TRBD2. J gave up 7 bases and V 2 bases, and 13 bases lay outside the gene matches. Germline V gene lookup returns CDR1 SGHTA and CDR2 FQGNSA. The CDR3 totals 17 residues. The chain's CDR3 is CASSLRGSGITLNEQFF. In nucleotides, the CDR3 is TGTGCCAGCAGCTTACGGGGTAGCGGGATTACTTTAAATGAGCAGTTCTTC.

This clonotype was observed a few times. The genes are TRBV2 and TRBJ2-5, with D possibly matching TRBD2 (5 bases). CDR1 and CDR2 (germline): SNHLY, FYNNEI. Trimming shortened V by 0 bases and J by 5 bases, and 10 bases separated the two germline ends. The CDR3 runs to 14 residues. CDR3 sequence reads: CASSEANGGETQYF. The CDR3 DNA follows: TGTGCCAGCAGTGAAGCGAACGGCGGGGAGACCCAGTACTTC.

This sequence joins TRBV5-1 and TRBJ2-7, with D hard to call. This CDR3 has 13 amino acids. Trimming stripped 0 bases from V and 6 bases from J, with 10 bases between. Germline-derived CDR1 and CDR2 are SGHRS and YFSETQ. The CDR3 DNA reads TGCGCCAGCAGCTTGGGTGGTGCGGCCGAGCAGTACTTC. It is translated as CASSLGGAAEQYF.

This clonotype was observed at least ten times. The J gene is TRBJ1-1, the V gene TRBV24-1; 8 bases line up with TRBD1. The germline CDR1 and CDR2 sequences are KGHDR and SFDVKD. The CDR3 has 17 amino acids. The V and J ends lost 9 bases and 2 bases, in that order; junction bases with no gene match: 16. As DNA, the CDR3 is TGTGCCACCCGTACGCCAGTCCCGGGACAGGCAAACACTGAAGCTTTCTTT. This gives the protein CATRTPVPGQANTEAFF.

This clonotype appeared many times. The CDR3 DNA is TGTGCCAGCAGTGATCCGGGAGAAAATTCACCCCTCCACTTT. This gives the protein CASSDPGENSPLHF. This chain joins TRBV2 and TRBJ1-6; D unclear. The germline V and J ends were trimmed by 3 bases and 7 bases, with 10 bases remaining between them. Per germline, CDR1 SNHLY and CDR2 FYNNEI. The CDR3 has 14 residues.

A word on this clonotype: At one end, the junction sequence differs from germline, possibly due to a read error. CDR3 sequence: CVSSLIIRGSSYNEQFF. CDR3 nucleotide sequence: TGCGTCAGCAGCCTAATAATTCGGGGGAGCTCCTACAATGAGCAGTTCTTC. V and J are TRBV5-1 and TRBJ2-1; a weak D match, TRBD2 (6 bases). The CDR3 covers 17 residues. Germline V gives CDR1 SGHRS, CDR2 YFSETQ. The variable domain in full, with the rest retrieved from reference TRBV5-1 and TRBJ2-1, is KAGVTQTPRYLIKTRGQQVTLSCSPISGHRSVSWYQQTPGQGLQFLFEYFSETQRNKGNFPGRFSGRQFSNSRSEMNVSTLELGDSALYLCVSSLIIRGSSYNEQFFGPGTRLTVL.

V usage is TRBV2 and J usage is TRBJ2-4; D may be TRBD1 or TRBD2 (5 bases each). The ends were cut back, 4 bases at V and 8 bases at J, with 15 bases in the middle. The CDR3 sequence is 14 residues long. CDR1 is SNHLY and CDR2 is FYNNEI in the germline V gene. The CDR3 spells CASSGEGAGDIQYF. The DNA of the CDR3 is TGTGCCAGCAGTGGGGAAGGGGCCGGGGACATTCAGTACTTC.

V is TRBV4-3 and J is TRBJ2-7, with TRBD2 matching 10 bases. CDR1 is LGHNA, CDR2 YSLEER, per germline. CDR3 length: 19 residues. V trimming: 0 bases; J trimming: 0 bases; junction bases outside the gene matches: 11. This CDR3 is CASSQDETSGPRSSYEQYF. Here the CDR3 DNA reads TGCGCCAGCAGCCAAGATGAGACTAGCGGGCCTAGAAGCTCCTACGAGCAGTACTTC.

This clonotype has a count of ten or more. The chain joins TRBV12-3 or TRBV12-4 to TRBJ1-2, with a weak D call TRBD1 (5 bases). Trimming took off 5 bases at V and 9 bases at J, with 16 bases between the two ends. CDR3 length equals 13 residues. The CDR3 nucleotides read TGTGCCAGCAGTCACGGAGAAGGGGCGAGCTACACCTTC. Translated, it gives CASSHGEGASYTF.

The chain combines TRBV4-1 with TRBJ2-1; maybe TRBD2 (6 bases). CDR3 size: 14 residues. V lost 3 bases and J lost 8, with 14 bases in between. Germline V gives CDR1 MGHRA, CDR2 YSYEKL. The CDR3 sequence is CASSHPGTGYEQFF. For the CDR3, the DNA is TGCGCCAGCAGCCACCCCGGGACTGGCTATGAGCAGTTCTTC.